These 23 T cell receptor beta chains originate from one sample sequenced in a study of blood T cell repertoires in COVID-19 (TCRdb year 2020). Receptor amplification or capture employed the immunoSEQ multiplex PCR assay. The table was pulled from immuneACCESS by TCRdb, which kept in-frame rearrangements only. Such tables lose some clones; where checked, under half of the loss comes from unresolved V genes, and the rest has no known cause. Across this sample there are about 49,000 clones, with roughly 90% seen only once. Around 3% of the sample is held by the ten biggest clonotypes. Sequenced material: peripheral blood. The source is a human donor in a cohort sampled during active COVID-19.

The chain is built from TRBV9 and TRBJ2-7, with 10 bases identical to TRBD2. CDR3 length equals 14 residues. V dropped 0 bases and J dropped 3; count of bases not matched to a gene: 0. Germline CDR1 is SGDLS and CDR2 is YYNGEE. In DNA form, the CDR3 reads TGTGCCAGCAGCGTAGGGACTAGCGGCTACGAGCAGTACTTC. This codes for CASSVGTSGYEQYF.

The V call is TRBV27, the J call TRBJ2-5; 8 nucleotides align to TRBD2. Germline V gene sequence: CDR1 MNHEY, CDR2 SMNVEV (reference sequence). J gave up 1 base and V 3 bases, and 7 bases lay outside the gene matches. The CDR3 runs to 16 residues. Written as DNA, the CDR3 is TGTGCCAGCAGTTTGGTTCCGGGGGGGCCCCAAGAGACCCAGTACTTC. This encodes CASSLVPGGPQETQYF.

The V gene is TRBV5-6, the J gene TRBJ2-7; 7 bases align to TRBD1. The germline V gene has CDR1 SGHDT and CDR2 YYEEEE. This CDR3 comprises 15 residues. V gave up 3 bases and J gave up 1 base; unmatched junction bases: 7. The CDR3 reads CASSSNDRESYEQYF. DNA for the CDR3: TGTGCCAGCAGCTCTAACGACAGGGAATCCTACGAGCAGTACTTC.

The chain uses TRBV9 and TRBJ1-2; maybe TRBD1 (5 bases). The CDR3 extends over 14 amino acids. The V and J ends lost 0 bases and 5 bases respectively, with 11 bases between them. CDR1 and CDR2 (germline): SGDLS, YYNGEE. This CDR3 is CASSVEGFLYGYTF. In DNA, the CDR3 is TGTGCCAGCAGCGTAGAGGGGTTCCTGTATGGCTACACCTTC.

CDR3 region: CASSPSLSRGTYQETQYF. The CDR3 DNA is TGCGCCAGCAGCCCTTCGCTAAGTCGGGGAACTTACCAAGAGACCCAGTACTTC. The V and J genes are TRBV4-3 and TRBJ2-5; TRBD2 might be the D (5 bases). The CDR3 is 18 amino acids. The ends were cut back, 4 bases at V and 0 bases at J, with 21 bases in the middle. Germline V CDR1 and CDR2: LGHNA, YSLEER.

The chain links TRBV5-6 to TRBJ2-2, with 9 bases aligning to TRBD1. V lost 6 bases and J lost 4; bases outside the gene matches: 7. This CDR3 has 15 amino acids. CDR1 is SGHDT, CDR2 YYEEEE, per germline. The CDR3 is CASIKGQGPTGELFF. The CDR3 region has the DNA TGTGCCAGCATCAAGGGACAGGGCCCCACCGGGGAGCTGTTTTTT.

The chain combines TRBV29-1 with TRBJ1-2; D gene uncertain. Looked up from germline, CDR1 is SQVTM and CDR2 is ANQGSEA. The CDR3 covers 11 residues. Trimming cost V 4 bases and J 6 bases, with 9 bases left between them. CDR3: CSVGRGNGYTF. Written as DNA, the CDR3 is TGCAGCGTTGGTCGAGGGAATGGCTACACCTTC.

This chain joins TRBV7-2 and TRBJ2-2; 8 bases are a match to TRBD1. This CDR3 has 15 residues. The J segment lost 7 bases and the V segment lost 4 bases, leaving 8 bases of the junction unmatched. Per the germline V gene, CDR1 is SGHTA and CDR2 is FQGNSA. DNA of the CDR3: TGTGCCAGCAGCTGGACCCCAGGGGGCAACGGGGAGCTGTTTTTT. It encodes CASSWTPGGNGELFF.

This clone was observed a handful of times. The V and J genes are TRBV30 and TRBJ1-6, with 9 nucleotides matching TRBD1. The CDR3 is made up of 14 amino acids. The germline gives CDR1 GTSNPN, CDR2 SVGIG (reference sequence). Trimming removed 2 bases from V and 7 bases from J; junction bases left unmatched: 3. The CDR3, as DNA: TGTGCCTGGAGTCTGGGACAGGGAAATTCACCCCTCCACTTT. It codes for CAWSLGQGNSPLHF.

The chain combines TRBV12-5 with TRBJ1-4; 7 bases are a match to TRBD1. V lost 1 base, J lost 6 bases, and 8 bases stayed unmatched. Germline V gene data show CDR1 as LGHNT and CDR2 as FRNRAP. The CDR3 contains 16 residues. DNA for the CDR3: TGTGCTAGTGGTTTGGCCACAGGGGAGGTGGATGAAAAACTGTTTTTT. Translation gives CASGLATGEVDEKLFF.

This sequence joins TRBV6-1 and TRBJ2-7; 8 bases fit TRBD2. The CDR3 has 15 amino acids. CDR1 is MNHNS, CDR2 SASEGT, per germline. V shed 0 bases and J 3 bases; nucleotides not matched to a gene: 4. The CDR3 bases are TGTGCCAGCAGTGAAGCGTCCGGGGGGGGCTACGAGCAGTACTTC. Translating gives CASSEASGGGYEQYF.

The CDR3 reads CASSLGQGPGYTF. The CDR3, as DNA: TGTGCCAGCAGCTTGGGGCAGGGGCCCGGCTACACCTTC. The V gene is TRBV5-5, the J gene TRBJ1-2, with D tentatively TRBD1 (6 bases). The V and J ends lost 0 bases and 8 bases respectively, with 11 bases between them. The germline V gene has CDR1 SGHKS and CDR2 YYEKEE (reference sequence). The CDR3 consists of 13 residues.

The CDR3 DNA reads as TGTGCCAGTATCCCTGGGGGGGCCGGCTCTGGAAACACCATATATTTT. Encoded protein: CASIPGGAGSGNTIYF. The J gene is TRBJ1-3, the V gene TRBV19; D possibly corresponds to TRBD1 (6 bases). Germline CDR1 LNHDA, CDR2 SQIVND (reference sequence). Between the trimmed V and J ends, which lost 7 bases and 0 bases, there was a span of 16 bases. CDR3 size: 16 residues.

J is TRBJ1-1 and V is TRBV29-1; 7 bases are shared with TRBD1. CDR1 is SQVTM and CDR2 is ANQGSEA in the germline V gene. The CDR3 totals 14 residues. V lost 7 bases, J lost 1 base, and 9 bases stayed unmatched. For the CDR3, the DNA is TGCAGCGCAAACGTGCAGGGGGAGAACACTGAAGCTTTCTTT. Translated, it gives CSANVQGENTEAFF.

This chain uses TRBV11-3 with TRBJ2-1; 8 nucleotides match TRBD2. Trimming removed 5 bases from V and 8 bases from J; junction bases left unmatched: 14. The CDR3 consists of 16 residues. Germline V gene lookup returns CDR1 SGHNT and CDR2 YENEEA. Here the CDR3 reads CASSQQGTRGPDEQFF. The CDR3, as DNA: TGTGCCAGCAGCCAACAAGGGACTAGGGGCCCGGATGAGCAGTTCTTC.

Only one count was recorded for this clone. CDR3 region: CASSSNSYEQYF. DNA for the CDR3: TGTGCCAGCAGCTCAAATTCCTACGAGCAGTACTTC. The rearrangement links TRBV9 to TRBJ2-7; no firm D call. V lost 4 bases and J 1 base, leaving 6 bases between the germline ends. Germline-derived CDR1 and CDR2 are SGDLS and YYNGEE. The CDR3 length is 12 residues.

This rearrangement joins TRBV7-6 to TRBJ2-2, with 11 bases aligning to TRBD2. The CDR3 runs to 17 residues. V lost 5 bases, J lost 6 bases, and 11 bases stayed unmatched. Germline V gene lookup returns CDR1 SGHVS and CDR2 FNYEAQ. CDR3 protein: CASSIPDASGRPGELFF. CDR3 bases: TGTGCCAGCAGCATCCCTGATGCTAGCGGGAGGCCCGGGGAGCTGTTTTTT. Full variable domain (remainder filled in from reference TRBV7-6 and TRBJ2-2): GAGVSQSPRYKVTKRGQDVALRCDPISGHVSLYWYRQALGQGPEFLTYFNYEAQQDKSGLPNDRFSAERPEGSISTLTIQRTEQRDSAMYRCASSIPDASGRPGELFFGEGSRLTVL.

The chain recombines TRBV6-2 or TRBV6-3 with TRBJ2-1, with D possibly matching TRBD2 (6 bases). There are 17 residues in the CDR3. V lost 4 bases and J 0 bases, leaving 16 bases between the germline ends. CDR1 is MNHEY and CDR2 is SVGEGT in the germline V gene. CDR3 loop: CASSSAIRGSSYNEQFF. In DNA form, the CDR3 reads TGTGCCAGCAGTTCGGCTATTCGGGGGAGCTCCTACAATGAGCAGTTCTTC.

The CDR3 region has the DNA TGTGCCAGCAGCTTATACTCGGGGAACACTGAAGCTTTCTTT. This translates into CASSLYSGNTEAFF. V is TRBV11-2 and J is TRBJ1-1; D unclear. CDR1 and CDR2 (germline): SGHAT, FQNNGV. Trimming took 2 bases from V and 1 from J, leaving 8 bases between them. This CDR3 region has 14 residues.

The chain recombines TRBV27 with TRBJ2-7, with 13 bases lining up with TRBD2. The V gene's germline CDR1 is MNHEY and CDR2 SMNVEV (reference sequence). The CDR3 runs to 17 residues. Unmatched junction bases numbered 12, after V lost 4 bases and J lost 6 bases. CDR3 bases: TGTGCCAGCAGTTCAGAGCCATCGACTAGCGGGGGGTTCGAGCAGTACTTC. Translating gives CASSSEPSTSGGFEQYF.

CDR3 sequence: CASSLARVSNQPQHF. CDR3 nucleotide sequence: TGTGCCAGCAGCCTAGCCCGCGTGAGCAATCAGCCCCAGCATTTT. The V gene is TRBV28, the J gene TRBJ1-5; D is unclear. The germline CDR1 and CDR2 sequences are MDHEN and SYDVKM. This CDR3 is built from 15 residues. V lost 6 bases and J lost 1, with 13 bases in between.

The V call is TRBV23-1, the J call TRBJ1-2, with D tentatively TRBD1 (5 bases). TRBV23-1 is recorded as an ORF, its role being uncertain. Trimming cost V 0 bases and J 8 bases, with 13 bases left between them. The CDR3 is made up of 14 amino acids. In DNA, the CDR3 is TGCGCCAGCAGTCAATCGCGCAGGGTCTGGGGCTACACCTTC. Amino acid sequence: CASSQSRRVWGYTF.

The chain couples TRBV19 to TRBJ1-4; D call uncertain. CDR1 is LNHDA, CDR2 SQIVND, per germline (reference sequence). The ends were cut back, 4 bases at V and 3 bases at J, with 12 bases in the middle. This CDR3 region has 15 residues. DNA for the CDR3: TGTGCCAGTAGTACCTCCGGGAGGTCTAATGAAAAACTGTTTTTT. This gives the protein CASSTSGRSNEKLFF.